A single sample gave rise to the 32 T cell receptor beta chains below, sequenced in a study of shared clonotypes between healthy human individuals. Only in-frame clones appear in the TCRdb table, and some are missing; sequencing was by immunoSEQ multiplex PCR. In the table there are approximately 840,000 clones, 95% to 97% of which are singletons. CD45RO negativity and positive selection for CCR7 defined naive CD8 cells, a population that excluded terminally differentiated effector memory CD45RA+ cells. Specimen: naive CD8+ T cells sorted from blood. These receptors were taken from a man aged 25 to 40 in good health.

The chain combines TRBV6-1 with TRBJ2-7; D perhaps matches TRBD2 (5 bases). V was clipped by 1 base and J by 3 bases, with 16 bases between them. The germline gives CDR1 MNHNS, CDR2 SASEGT. The CDR3 has 16 residues. The CDR3 spells CASSEGGLLGGYEQYF. The CDR3 DNA follows: TGTGCCAGCAGTGAAGGAGGACTCCTCGGAGGCTACGAGCAGTACTTC.

This chain connects TRBV2 to TRBJ2-7; D is undetermined. Trimming took off 7 bases at V and 0 bases at J, with 16 bases between the two ends. Germline V lookup: CDR1 SNHLY, CDR2 FYNNEI. CDR3 size: 15 residues. The CDR3 DNA reads TGTGCCAGCACCGAAGGGCCGGCGAACTCCTACGAGCAGTACTTC. The encoded protein is CASTEGPANSYEQYF.

The chain links TRBV9 to TRBJ2-3; 11 bases match TRBD2. Per the germline V gene, CDR1 is SGDLS and CDR2 is YYNGEE. The CDR3 sequence is 14 residues long. Unmatched junction bases numbered 4, after V lost 4 bases and J lost 6 bases. CDR3 loop: CASSLGLAADTQYF. The CDR3 DNA reads TGTGCCAGCAGCCTGGGACTAGCGGCGGATACGCAGTATTTT.

The chain links TRBV28 to TRBJ2-1; no reliable D call. There are 15 residues in the CDR3. V lost 7 bases, J lost 11 bases, and 24 bases lay in between. Germline CDR1 and CDR2: MDHEN and SYDVKM. DNA for the CDR3: TGTGCCAGCAACCCCTATGCACACCCTGATTCGCAGCAGTTCTTC. It is translated as CASNPYAHPDSQQFF. Full variable domain (missing parts from reference TRBV28 and TRBJ2-1): DVKVTQSSRYLVKRTGEKVFLECVQDMDHENMFWYRQDPGLGLRLIYFSYDVKMKEKGDIPEGYSVSREKKERFSLILESASTNQTSMYLCASNPYAHPDSQQFFGPGTRLTVL.

This chain uses TRBV29-1 with TRBJ2-1; D is ambiguous. Per germline, CDR1 SQVTM and CDR2 ANQGSEA. CDR3 size: 11 residues. The ends were cut back, 3 bases at V and 10 bases at J, with 10 bases in the middle. Here the CDR3 DNA reads TGCAGCGTTGAGCTCACTTGGGAGCAGTTCTTC. This translates into CSVELTWEQFF.

This rearrangement joins TRBV9 to TRBJ2-1, with 7 nucleotides matching TRBD1. J lost 7 bases, V lost 3 bases, and 10 bases had no gene match. The germline CDR1 and CDR2 sequences are SGDLS and YYNGEE. The CDR3 sequence is 15 residues long. The CDR3 here is CASSGGQTPRNEQFF. Here the CDR3 DNA reads TGTGCCAGCAGCGGGGGACAGACCCCCAGGAATGAGCAGTTCTTC. Filled out from reference TRBV9 and TRBJ2-1, the complete variable domain reads DSGVTQTPKHLITATGQRVTLRCSPRSGDLSVYWYQQSLDQGLQFLIQYYNGEERAKGNILERFSAQQFPDLHSELNLSSLELGDSALYFCASSGGQTPRNEQFFGPGTRLTVL.

The V and J genes are TRBV27 and TRBJ2-7; 10 positions agree with TRBD1. Trimming took 6 bases from V and 6 from J; bases not matched to a gene: 11. The CDR3 runs to 15 residues. Germline V gene sequence: CDR1 MNHEY, CDR2 SMNVEV (reference sequence). CDR3 sequence (DNA): TGTGCCAGCAGGGGACAGGGGAAGTCTCTGGGCGAGCAGTACTTC. This codes for CASRGQGKSLGEQYF.

This clone has only a few counts. The rearrangement links TRBV7-9 to TRBJ2-2, with 9 bases fitting TRBD2. V dropped 5 bases and J dropped 8; count of bases not matched to a gene: 12. The germline gives CDR1 SEHNR, CDR2 FQNEAQ (reference sequence). This CDR3 region has 16 residues. CDR3 coding DNA: TGTGCCAGCAGCCGGAATAGCGGGAGATTCAGTGGGGAGCTGTTTTTT. It encodes CASSRNSGRFSGELFF.

The chain joins TRBV29-1 to TRBJ2-7; D perhaps matches TRBD2 (5 bases). V was clipped by 0 bases and J by 0 bases, with 21 bases between them. The V gene's germline CDR1 is SQVTM and CDR2 ANQGSEA. This CDR3 has 18 amino acids. CDR3 sequence: CSVEEPADSILSSYEQYF. CDR3 sequence (DNA): TGCAGCGTTGAAGAACCAGCGGATTCTATACTTAGCTCCTACGAGCAGTACTTC.

This clone was observed a single time. V is TRBV6-5 and J is TRBJ1-1, with D tentatively TRBD1 (6 bases). Germline V CDR1 and CDR2: MNHEY, SVGAGI. The length of the CDR3 is 16 residues. V shed 2 bases and J shed 4 bases, with 17 bases lying between them. The CDR3 sequence: CASSYGSGEGSTEAFF. The CDR3 nucleotides are TGTGCCAGCAGTTACGGGTCAGGGGAAGGCTCCACTGAAGCTTTCTTT.

The chain employs TRBV7-6 and TRBJ2-1; 12 nucleotides align to TRBD2. The CDR3 runs 17 residues. V lost 4 bases and J lost 8; bases outside the gene matches: 12. Germline V gene lookup returns CDR1 SGHVS and CDR2 FNYEAQ. CDR3 DNA sequence: TGTGCCAGCAGCTCCTTCTACCTAGCGGGAGGGCCATATGAGCAGTTCTTC. It codes for CASSSFYLAGGPYEQFF.

The chain employs TRBV10-3 and TRBJ2-5; 7 bases align to TRBD1. The CDR3 extends over 14 amino acids. V was clipped by 6 bases and J by 5 bases; unmatched bases: 9. Per the germline V gene, CDR1 is ENHRY and CDR2 is SYGVKD. The CDR3 is CAISPDRPEETQYF. CDR3 nucleotide sequence: TGTGCCATCAGCCCGGACAGGCCGGAGGAGACCCAGTACTTC.

This clone was recorded once. The same CDR3 is also encoded by other DNA sequences in this sample. The CDR3: CASSMLAGSYNEQFF. DNA for the CDR3: TGTGCCAGTAGTATGCTAGCGGGATCTTACAATGAGCAGTTCTTC. The chain has TRBV19 and TRBJ2-1; 9 bases are shared with TRBD2. The germline V gene has CDR1 LNHDA and CDR2 SQIVND (reference sequence). The CDR3 covers 15 residues. The V segment lost 3 bases and the J segment 4 bases; nucleotides outside the gene matches: 4.

This clone came up once. The chain carries TRBV4-1 and TRBJ1-1; no definite D call. The CDR3 is 15 amino acids. The germline CDR1 and CDR2 sequences are MGHRA and YSYEKL. V was trimmed by 1 base and J by 0 bases, leaving 9 bases between them. As DNA, the CDR3 is TGCGCCAGCAGCCAAGTGGGAAACATGAACACTGAAGCTTTCTTT. This sequence encodes CASSQVGNMNTEAFF.

V gene TRBV28 combines with J gene TRBJ2-7; 7 bases are shared with TRBD1. The junction had 15 bases not matched to a gene; V was cut back by 6 bases and J by 4 bases. This CDR3 is 16 amino acids long. CDR1 is MDHEN and CDR2 is SYDVKM in the germline V gene. This chain's CDR3 is CASSLNRGTSSYEQYF. The CDR3 DNA follows: TGTGCCAGCAGCCTAAACAGGGGAACGAGCTCTTACGAGCAGTACTTC. Together with reference TRBV28 and TRBJ2-7, the CDR3 gives the full variable domain: DVKVTQSSRYLVKRTGEKVFLECVQDMDHENMFWYRQDPGLGLRLIYFSYDVKMKEKGDIPEGYSVSREKKERFSLILESASTNQTSMYLCASSLNRGTSSYEQYFGPGTRLTVT.

The rearrangement joins TRBV29-1 to TRBJ2-7, with D possibly matching TRBD2 (6 bases). V shed 6 bases and J shed 0 bases, with 12 bases lying between them. Germline V CDR1 and CDR2: SQVTM, ANQGSEA. The CDR3 is 13 residues long. The CDR3 loop reads CSVMWGDSYEQYF. CDR3 nucleotides: TGCAGCGTCATGTGGGGGGACTCCTACGAGCAGTACTTC.

The V and J genes are TRBV5-8 and TRBJ1-5, with D unresolved. V shed 0 bases and J shed 0 bases, with 7 bases lying between them. The length of the CDR3 is 15 residues. Germline V CDR1 and CDR2: SGHTS, YDEGEE. CDR3 DNA sequence: TGTGCCAGCAGCTTGGTCATCAATAGCAATCAGCCCCAGCATTTT. This gives the protein CASSLVINSNQPQHF.

The genes are TRBV11-2 and TRBJ2-6; weak D call: TRBD1 (5 bases). Per germline, CDR1 SGHAT and CDR2 FQNNGV. This CDR3 region has 14 residues. Trimming took 7 bases from V and 0 from J, leaving 7 bases between them. The CDR3 DNA reads as TGTGCCAGCACAGGGATCTCTGGGGCCAACGTCCTGACTTTC. Its translation: CASTGISGANVLTF.

The V and J genes are TRBV11-2 and TRBJ2-3; D ambiguous. CDR1 is SGHAT and CDR2 is FQNNGV in the germline V gene. With 2 bases removed from V and 3 bases from J, the gap between germline ends came to 12 bases. This CDR3 is built from 15 residues. Here the CDR3 reads CASSLWGGDTDTQYF. The CDR3 region has the DNA TGTGCCAGCAGCTTATGGGGTGGAGATACAGATACGCAGTATTTT. Full variable domain (remainder filled in from reference TRBV11-2 and TRBJ2-3): EAGVAQSPRYKIIEKRQSVAFWCNPISGHATLYWYQQILGQGPKLLIQFQNNGVVDDSQLPKDRFSAERLKGVDSTLKIQPAKLEDSAVYLCASSLWGGDTDTQYFGPGTRLTVL.

The chain carries TRBV5-1 and TRBJ2-1, with TRBD2 matching over 10 bases. The germline CDR1 and CDR2 sequences are SGHRS and YFSETQ. The CDR3 is 15 amino acids. Germline trimming cut 4 bases from V and 2 bases from J; bases unmatched to any gene: 3. The CDR3 region is CASSPSGRPYNEQFF. The CDR3 bases are TGCGCCAGCAGCCCTAGCGGGAGACCCTACAATGAGCAGTTCTTC.

V and J are TRBV6-1 and TRBJ1-5; D unresolved. This CDR3 region has 16 residues. Germline assignment: CDR1 MNHNS and CDR2 SASEGT. The ends were cut back, 1 base at V and 0 bases at J, with 10 bases in the middle. The DNA of the CDR3 is TGTGCCAGCAGTGAAGACGGAGATAATAGCAATCAGCCCCAGCATTTT. Protein sequence: CASSEDGDNSNQPQHF.

V gene TRBV18 combines with J gene TRBJ1-5; 7 bases line up with TRBD1. CDR1 is KGHSH, CDR2 LQKENI, per germline. The CDR3 runs 14 residues. V lost 6 bases to trimming and J lost 3 bases; unmatched junction nucleotides: 5. The CDR3 DNA sequence: TGTGCCAGCTCTCCGACAGGGAACAATCAGCCCCAGCATTTT. Its protein product is CASSPTGNNQPQHF.

This rearrangement joins TRBV14 to TRBJ2-7, with 13 bases that match TRBD2. V dropped 4 bases and J dropped 5; count of bases not matched to a gene: 11. The CDR3 is made up of 17 amino acids. Per germline, CDR1 SGHDN and CDR2 FVKESK. CDR3: CASSPGLAGWGTDEQYF. The CDR3 DNA sequence: TGTGCCAGCAGCCCGGGACTAGCGGGGTGGGGAACTGACGAGCAGTACTTC.

This chain connects TRBV16 to TRBJ2-7, with TRBD1 matching over 11 bases. Unmatched junction bases numbered 8, after V lost 0 bases and J lost 7 bases. CDR1 and CDR2 (germline): KGHSY, FQNENV. This CDR3 is built from 16 residues. CDR3 sequence (DNA): TGTGCCAGCAGCCAATCCCCCGGGACAGGGGGAGGAGAGCAGTACTTC. This translates into CASSQSPGTGGGEQYF.

This chain joins TRBV28 and TRBJ1-3, with 8 nucleotides matching TRBD1. Germline V gene sequence: CDR1 MDHEN, CDR2 SYDVKM. V lost 4 bases to trimming and J lost 11 bases; unmatched junction nucleotides: 19. This CDR3 region has 17 residues. This CDR3 is CASSSLRQGTGGDSIYF. As DNA, the CDR3 is TGTGCCAGCAGTTCACTCCGCCAAGGAACAGGGGGGGACTCCATATATTTT.

Concerning this clone itself: The identical CDR3 is also encoded by other nucleotide sequences in the sample. CDR3 in DNA: TGTGCCAGCAGTTTAGACGGGGGCACAGATACGCAGTATTTT. It yields the protein CASSLDGGTDTQYF. The chain carries TRBV28 and TRBJ2-3; TRBD2 might be the D (5 bases). Trimming pared 2 bases from V and 1 base from J, leaving 7 bases between. The V gene's germline CDR1 is MDHEN and CDR2 SYDVKM. This CDR3 spans 14 amino acids.

Details on this clone: Other DNA sequences in this specimen translate into the identical CDR3. The CDR3, as DNA: TGTGCCAGCAGTCTAGGGGCCAACACTGAAGCTTTCTTT. Translating it yields CASSLGANTEAFF. V is TRBV27 and J is TRBJ1-1; D might be TRBD1 (5 bases). V was cut by 5 bases and J by 2 bases, with 9 bases left in between. CDR3 size: 13 residues. CDR1 is MNHEY and CDR2 is SMNVEV in the germline V gene (reference sequence).

The chain uses TRBV11-2 and TRBJ2-2; 7 bases match TRBD2. The junction had 4 bases not matched to a gene; V was cut back by 3 bases and J by 0 bases. This CDR3 contains 16 residues. The germline V gene has CDR1 SGHAT and CDR2 FQNNGV. The CDR3 loop is CASSFSGLANTGELFF. Here the CDR3 DNA reads TGTGCCAGCAGCTTTTCTGGACTAGCGAACACCGGGGAGCTGTTTTTT.

Concerning this clone: At the DNA level, this CDR3 is encoded by other sequences in the same sample as well. The rearrangement uses TRBV27 and TRBJ2-5; possible D gene TRBD2, 6 bases. The CDR3 totals 14 residues. V was cut by 2 bases and J by 3 bases, with 10 bases left in between. The germline CDR1 and CDR2 sequences are MNHEY and SMNVEV (reference sequence). The CDR3 reads CASSLLGGEETQYF. CDR3 coding DNA: TGTGCCAGCAGTTTACTAGGCGGGGAAGAGACCCAGTACTTC.

This chain links TRBV28 with TRBJ2-1, with 8 nucleotides matching TRBD2. Germline-derived CDR1 and CDR2 are MDHEN and SYDVKM. This CDR3 contains 13 residues. V lost 8 bases and J lost 8; bases outside the gene matches: 8. The CDR3 nucleotides read TGTGCCAGCGAGACGGGGCGGGAGGATGAGCAGTTCTTC. Protein sequence: CASETGREDEQFF.

The chain recombines TRBV29-1 with TRBJ2-2; TRBD1 is a possible D gene (6 bases). V lost 4 bases and J lost 5, with 14 bases in between. Germline lookup yields CDR1 SQVTM and CDR2 ANQGSEA. CDR3 length equals 14 residues. The CDR3 DNA reads TGCAGCGTTGCGGACAGAGGGGGAACCGGGGAGCTGTTTTTT. It codes for CSVADRGGTGELFF.

The chain joins TRBV11-2 to TRBJ2-1; no firm D call. V was shortened by 1 base and J by 4 bases, with 11 bases between the two germline ends. CDR1 and CDR2 (germline): SGHAT, FQNNGV. CDR3 length: 15 residues. The CDR3 region is CASSLGQIRYNEQFF. DNA of the CDR3: TGTGCCAGCAGCTTAGGTCAGATAAGATACAATGAGCAGTTCTTC.